A single sample is the source of the 21 T cell receptor beta chains below, sequenced in a study of cytomegalovirus exposure and HLA in healthy donors. PCR involved 60 Vbeta and 13 Jbeta primers. Profiling relied on immunoSEQ multiplex PCR, and the TCRdb table lists in-frame clones only, not all of them. The data show more than 95,000 clones, over 60% seen once. Sequenced material: PBMCs. All receptors derive from a man between 60 and 75 years old in good health and CMV-seropositive.

The chain links TRBV28 to TRBJ1-1; D may be TRBD1 (6 bases). CDR1 is MDHEN, CDR2 SYDVKM, per germline. The CDR3 spans 15 residues. The V gene lost 6 bases and the J gene lost 6 bases, with 20 bases spanning the gap. The CDR3 nucleotides read TGTGCCAGCAGCGGAGGGGGGGCAGAGGCCCCTGAAGCTTTCTTT. It yields the protein CASSGGGAEAPEAFF.

The V call is TRBV10-3, the J call TRBJ2-3, with 9 bases matching TRBD1. The CDR3 contains 19 residues. Per the germline V gene, CDR1 is ENHRY and CDR2 is SYGVKD. V lost 8 bases, J lost 5 bases, and 23 bases stayed unmatched. CDR3 amino acids: CAIASSGTGIAGQLDTQYF. In nucleotides, the CDR3 is TGTGCCATCGCGAGTTCGGGGACAGGGATAGCCGGTCAGTTAGATACGCAGTATTTT.

V gene TRBV29-1 combines with J gene TRBJ1-2; 7 bases match TRBD1. CDR3 length: 14 amino acids. The V segment lost 3 bases and the J segment 4 bases; nucleotides outside the gene matches: 8. The V gene's germline CDR1 is SQVTM and CDR2 ANQGSEA. CDR3 coding DNA: TGCAGCGTTGATCACCCGGACAGGTCCTATGGCTACACCTTC. Translating gives CSVDHPDRSYGYTF. The full variable domain, completed using reference TRBV29-1 and TRBJ1-2, is SAVISQKPSRDICQRGTSLTIQCQVDSQVTMMFWYRQQPGQSLTLIATANQGSEATYESGFVIDKFPISRPNLTFSTLTVSNMSPEDSSIYLCSVDHPDRSYGYTFGSGTRLTVV.

The rearrangement uses TRBV7-9 and TRBJ2-7; tentative D call: TRBD1 (5 bases). The CDR3 runs to 14 residues. Trimming left V 1 base short and J 7 bases short, with 14 bases between. The germline gives CDR1 SEHNR, CDR2 FQNEAQ (reference sequence). The CDR3 loop reads CASSLVSGFREQYF. CDR3 nucleotide sequence: TGTGCCAGCAGCTTAGTCTCAGGGTTTAGGGAGCAGTACTTC. Drawing the rest from reference TRBV7-9 and TRBJ2-7, the complete variable domain is DTGVSQNPRHKITKRGQNVTFRCDPISEHNRLYWYRQTLGQGPEFLTYFQNEAQLEKSRLLSDRFSAERPKGSFSTLEIQRTEQGDSAMYLCASSLVSGFREQYFGPGTRLTVT.

The chain couples TRBV10-3 to TRBJ1-6; D is unclear. The CDR3 length is 14 residues. The germline V and J ends were trimmed by 6 bases and 8 bases, with 14 bases remaining between them. The germline gives CDR1 ENHRY, CDR2 SYGVKD. CDR3 bases: TGTGCCATCAGAGGAACCCCAAGCGATTCACCCCTCCACTTT. It specifies CAIRGTPSDSPLHF.

V gene TRBV29-1 combines with J gene TRBJ2-7, with D possibly being TRBD2 (5 bases). This CDR3 has 12 residues. Looked up from germline, CDR1 is SQVTM and CDR2 is ANQGSEA. The V end lost 5 bases, the J end lost 2 bases, and 10 bases lay between the germline ends. This CDR3 is CSVLDGTYEQYF. CDR3 coding DNA: TGCAGCGTTTTGGACGGGACCTACGAGCAGTACTTC.

The gene calls are TRBV9 and TRBJ2-3; 8 bases are a match to TRBD1. This CDR3 has 16 residues. Germline V gene lookup returns CDR1 SGDLS and CDR2 YYNGEE. V lost 3 bases, J lost 11 bases, and 17 bases stayed unmatched. CDR3 sequence: CASSAGQAVSNAVQYF. As DNA, the CDR3 is TGTGCCAGCAGCGCGGGACAGGCGGTATCCAATGCGGTGCAGTATTTT.

The chain is built from TRBV5-1 and TRBJ1-4, with 7 nucleotides matching TRBD1. This CDR3 has 13 residues. V lost 3 bases, J lost 5 bases, and 1 base stayed unmatched. The germline V gene encodes CDR1 SGHRS and CDR2 YFSETQ. As DNA, the CDR3 is TGCGCCAGCAGCTCGGGACAGAATGAAAAACTGTTTTTT. Protein sequence: CASSSGQNEKLFF.

This clone was seen a single time. This chain joins TRBV2 and TRBJ2-7, with 12 positions matching TRBD1. The germline CDR1 and CDR2 sequences are SNHLY and FYNNEI. The length of the CDR3 is 15 residues. With 6 bases clipped from V and 6 bases from J, the junction kept 9 bases outside the gene matches. CDR3 sequence (DNA): TGTGCCAGCAGCGCGTCCGGGACAGGGGGCGGCGAGCAGTACTTC. Translating gives CASSASGTGGGEQYF.

This sequence joins TRBV11-2 and TRBJ2-2; D call uncertain. Germline V gives CDR1 SGHAT, CDR2 FQNNGV. This CDR3 contains 13 residues. V gave up 1 base and J gave up 2 bases, with 2 bases separating them. The CDR3 DNA follows: TGTGCCAGCAGCTTAGCTAACACCGGGGAGCTGTTTTTT. Amino acid sequence: CASSLANTGELFF.

This clone came up a few times. The chain employs TRBV9 and TRBJ2-1; 10 nucleotides align to TRBD2. Germline lookup yields CDR1 SGDLS and CDR2 YYNGEE. Trimming cost V 4 bases and J 8 bases; bases outside gene matches: 9. The CDR3 runs 15 residues. CDR3 in amino acids: CASSQTAGGRDEQFF. The CDR3 DNA sequence: TGTGCCAGCAGCCAAACAGCGGGGGGGCGGGATGAGCAGTTCTTC.

By share, this clone ranks as medium-sized (0.01 to 0.1%). The V gene is TRBV27, the J gene TRBJ1-1; D gene unclear. The V and J ends lost 5 bases and 1 base respectively, with 8 bases between them. CDR3 length: 13 residues. The germline V gene encodes CDR1 MNHEY and CDR2 SMNVEV (reference sequence). CDR3 sequence reads: CASSPLKNTEAFF. The CDR3 coding sequence is TGTGCCAGCAGTCCACTGAAGAACACTGAAGCTTTCTTT.

The chain employs TRBV28 and TRBJ2-2; possible D gene TRBD2, 6 bases. This CDR3 is built from 15 residues. Germline loops: CDR1 MDHEN, CDR2 SYDVKM. V shed 5 bases and J shed 6 bases, with 16 bases lying between them. The CDR3 nucleotides read TGTGCCAGCAGTCCAGCCGGTACGGGGGCCGGGGAGCTGTTTTTT. This translates into CASSPAGTGAGELFF.

The rearrangement uses TRBV6-1 and TRBJ2-7, with a tentative D call TRBD1 (5 bases). V lost 4 bases and J lost 6, with 13 bases in between. The germline gives CDR1 MNHNS, CDR2 SASEGT. This CDR3 spans 13 amino acids. Here the CDR3 reads CASSARRGSEQYF. CDR3 DNA sequence: TGTGCCAGCAGTGCCAGAAGGGGTAGCGAGCAGTACTTC.

V and J are TRBV27 and TRBJ2-1; TRBD1 matches at 7 bases. The CDR3 has 16 residues. Germline V gene lookup returns CDR1 MNHEY and CDR2 SMNVEV (reference sequence). Germline trimming cut 1 base from V and 6 bases from J; bases unmatched to any gene: 9. CDR3: CASSLLVTGWINEQFF. The CDR3 bases are TGTGCCAGCAGTTTATTAGTGACAGGGTGGATCAATGAGCAGTTCTTC.

The V and J genes are TRBV10-2 and TRBJ2-4; TRBD2 might be the D (5 bases). Trimming shortened V by 0 bases and J by 0 bases, and 15 bases separated the two germline ends. Germline-derived CDR1 and CDR2 are WSHSY and SAAADI. The CDR3 sequence is 18 residues long. The CDR3 sequence is CASSESGEGMLAKNIQYF. The CDR3 DNA reads as TGCGCCAGCAGTGAGTCGGGAGAAGGGATGCTAGCCAAAAACATTCAGTACTTC.

With respect to this clone: Germline is not matched at one junction end, which may reflect a read error. This sequence joins TRBV5-1 and TRBJ2-4; 9 nucleotides line up with TRBD1. This CDR3 is built from 13 residues. Germline V gene lookup returns CDR1 SGHRS and CDR2 YFSETQ. CDR3 sequence (DNA): TGCGCCAGCAGTTTGGACAGGGGAGGCATTCAGTACTTC. Protein: CASSLDRGGIQYF.

The chain has TRBV29-1 and TRBJ2-7, with D uncertain. CDR1 is SQVTM, CDR2 ANQGSEA, per germline. The ends were cut back, 6 bases at V and 0 bases at J, with 18 bases in the middle. The CDR3 runs 15 residues. CDR3 DNA: TGCAGCGTCGACTCCGGGTCCTCCAGCTCCTACGAGCAGTACTTC. This codes for CSVDSGSSSSYEQYF.

This clone was observed a single time. The genes are TRBV15 and TRBJ1-2, with 8 bases identical to TRBD1. Germline assignment: CDR1 LNHNV and CDR2 YYDKDF (reference sequence). The CDR3 extends over 14 amino acids. The J segment lost 4 bases and the V segment lost 0 bases, leaving 1 base of the junction unmatched. The CDR3 loop reads CATSRDDRGYGYTF. DNA of the CDR3: TGTGCCACCAGCAGAGATGACAGGGGCTATGGCTACACCTTC.

The chain employs TRBV27 and TRBJ2-5; TRBD2 matches 8 bases. This CDR3 is built from 13 residues. Trimming took 6 bases from V and 4 from J; bases not matched to a gene: 4. Germline-derived CDR1 and CDR2 are MNHEY and SMNVEV (reference sequence). The CDR3 DNA follows: TGTGCCAGCAGCGGGGGGGCCTTAGAGACCCAGTACTTC. Translating it yields CASSGGALETQYF.

This rearrangement joins TRBV29-1 to TRBJ2-6, with D unresolved. The CDR3 extends over 14 amino acids. Trimming left V 0 bases short and J 0 bases short, with 3 bases between. Germline lookup yields CDR1 SQVTM and CDR2 ANQGSEA. CDR3 sequence (DNA): TGCAGCGTTGAAGACAGCTCTGGGGCCAACGTCCTGACTTTC. Amino acids: CSVEDSSGANVLTF.